This T cell receptor (beta chain) was profiled in a study of T-cell reconstitution after alpha-beta-depleted transplantation in children. Germline CDR1 is ENHRY and CDR2 is SYGVKD. The length of the CDR3 is 13 residues. Trimming took off 7 bases at V and 5 bases at J, with 13 bases between the two ends. Study-level points and caveats: At one year after transplant, newly produced T cells mostly accounted for T-cell counts and diversity. Where some patients showed high TCRbeta diversity at day 60, it came from recipient T cells and thymic progenitors that had survived. Several hundred expanded graft clones reportedly gave rise to the alpha-beta T cells present about two months after transplant.

In this sample, this clonotype turned up many times. Its antigen remains unidentified. During its preparation, the TCRbeta library received unique molecular identifiers. TCRdb recomputed calls from the PCR reads with MiXCR, one row per CDR3 protein. The sample carries about 300,000 distinct CDR3 sequences, 7.5% to 9% recorded once. The sample here was peripheral blood, taken 360 days after TCRalphabeta/CD19-depleted stem cell transplant. The chain carries TRBV10-3 and TRBJ2-3, with a tentative D call TRBD1 (5 bases). The receptor's source is a female patient aged 2-9 years who had a stem cell transplant for Fanconi anemia, so the T cells may come from the graft donor. The CDR3 DNA is TGTGCCATCACAAGAAGCCAGGGAGATACGCAGTATTTT. This codes for CAITRSQGDTQYF.